This TCR beta chain originates from a study of blood T cell repertoires in COVID-19. CDR1 and CDR2 from the germline V gene are KGHSH and LQKENI. There are 12 residues in the CDR3. V was clipped by 3 bases and J by 2 bases, with 4 bases between them. Original processing notes: By means of reference gene primer amplification, nucleated cell counts were estimated. Clones were read by immunoSEQ multiplex PCR, and TCRdb kept only the in-frame ones, dropping some. V and J calls and clone size follow that table, whereas D and trimming were derived from the DNA. The sample includes about 43,000 clones, about 87% of them seen just once.

Material: peripheral blood. This clonotype was sampled from a man aged 60 to 75 with active COVID-19. V is TRBV18 and J is TRBJ1-1; no definite D call. Here the CDR3 DNA reads TGTGCCAGCTCACCTGGCAACACTGAAGCTTTCTTT. This sequence encodes CASSPGNTEAFF.